Listed here are 8 T cell receptor beta chains from one sample, sequenced in a study of beta chain features in type 1 diabetes. Since all of the isolated RNA was reverse transcribed, expressed TCRB transcripts were what got sequenced. Generated by immunoSEQ multiplex PCR, the TCRdb table keeps only in-frame clones and is missing some. The data hold hundreds of thousands of clones, with more than 11% observed a single time. The sequencing input was naive CD4+ T cells from blood. All receptors derive from a man younger than 40 in good health.

This clone was counted between two and nine times. V is TRBV29-1 and J is TRBJ2-1; either TRBD1 or TRBD2 may supply D (5 bases each). Germline CDR1 is SQVTM and CDR2 is ANQGSEA. Trimming stripped 7 bases from V and 8 bases from J, with 12 bases between. CDR3 size: 11 residues. CDR3 protein: CSGALGDEQFF. The CDR3 coding sequence is TGCAGCGGGGCCTTGGGGGATGAGCAGTTCTTC.

This clone occurred a few times. This chain uses TRBV7-2 with TRBJ2-1; D gene unclear. This CDR3 region has 13 residues. V lost 1 base, J lost 11 bases, and 12 bases lay in between. CDR1 SGHTA and CDR2 FQGNSA come from the germline V gene. The CDR3 loop is CASSLGEATKQFF. DNA for the CDR3: TGTGCCAGCAGCTTAGGGGAAGCCACCAAGCAGTTCTTC.

The rearrangement links TRBV7-2 to TRBJ1-1; D may be TRBD1 (6 bases). Germline-derived CDR1 and CDR2 are SGHTA and FQGNSA. This CDR3 spans 15 amino acids. V dropped 5 bases and J dropped 2 bases, with 15 bases sitting between them. CDR3 bases: TGTGCCAGCAGCGCTGGACAGATAGGTAACACTGAAGCTTTCTTT. The encoded protein is CASSAGQIGNTEAFF.

The chain couples TRBV7-9 to TRBJ2-4; 8 nucleotides line up with TRBD1. CDR3 size: 15 residues. Germline CDR1 and CDR2: SEHNR and FQNEAQ (reference sequence). The J segment lost 4 bases and the V segment lost 11 bases, leaving 13 bases of the junction unmatched. The CDR3: CAYAFTTGGKNIQYF. In DNA, the CDR3 is TGTGCCTACGCATTCACTACAGGGGGGAAAAACATTCAGTACTTC.

This clone was seen a handful of times. V is TRBV19 and J is TRBJ2-7, with TRBD2 identical over 8 bases. Germline CDR1 reads LNHDA; CDR2 reads SQIVND (reference sequence). The CDR3 runs to 16 residues. V lost 2 bases and J lost 5; bases outside the gene matches: 11. The CDR3 reads CASSIREAGEVHEQYV. In DNA, the CDR3 is TGTGCCAGTAGTATAAGGGAAGCGGGAGAGGTCCACGAGCAGTACGTC.

V and J are TRBV9 and TRBJ2-1; the D call may be TRBD1 or TRBD2 (5 bases each). V lost 0 bases and J lost 7, with 14 bases in between. CDR1 SGDLS and CDR2 YYNGEE come from the germline V gene. This CDR3 region has 15 residues. The CDR3 bases are TGTGCCAGCAGCGTAGAATTGGGACCCACAAATGAGCAGTTCTTC. Its protein is CASSVELGPTNEQFF.

This chain connects TRBV6-5 to TRBJ2-7; perhaps TRBD2 as D (5 bases). Trimming pared 0 bases from V and 2 bases from J, leaving 8 bases between. Germline V lookup: CDR1 MNHEY, CDR2 SVGAGI. There are 14 residues in the CDR3. The CDR3 DNA reads as TGTGCCAGCAGTTACTCGCGGGCGCCCTACGAGCAGTACTTC. The encoded protein is CASSYSRAPYEQYF.

This sequence joins TRBV5-4 and TRBJ2-5; TRBD1 aligns across 7 bases. From germline, CDR1 is SGHNT and CDR2 YYREEE (reference sequence). CDR3 length: 14 residues. Trimming at V came to 1 base and at J to 3 bases, leaving 3 bases not matched to a gene. The CDR3 DNA reads TGTGCCAGCAGCTTGATAGGGGGCAAAGAGACCCAGTACTTC. Translation gives CASSLIGGKETQYF.